This TCR beta chain was observed in a study of CD8 T cells in Susac syndrome. RNA, at about 0.45 to 1 ug, was reverse transcribed with random hexamers. Multiplex PCR with immunoSEQ amplified the TCR beta CDR3 across 54 Vbeta and 13 Jbeta. TCRdb analysed the immunoSEQ multiplex PCR reads with MiXCR anew, one entry per CDR3 protein. The table includes a few hundred thousand distinct CDR3 sequences, around 95% detected once. Germline V gives CDR1 MNHEY, CDR2 SVGAGI. CDR3 length equals 17 residues. Unmatched junction bases numbered 7, after V lost 4 bases and J lost 0 bases. TCR beta sequences were obtained from blood CD8+ and CD4+ T cells. The multiple sclerosis control group comprised treatment-naive patients with stable or active relapsing-remitting disease. TEMRA cells were FACS-enriched, while CD8+ and CD4+ T cells were negatively isolated.

The sequence was collected from a human donor with multiple sclerosis. The chain recombines TRBV6-5 with TRBJ2-3; 10 nucleotides agree with TRBD2. The specimen was CD4+ T cells from PBMCs. CDR3 in amino acids: CASSSGSGGLSTDTQYF. The CDR3 nucleotides are TGTGCCAGCAGTTCTGGTAGCGGGGGGCTTAGCACAGATACGCAGTATTTT.